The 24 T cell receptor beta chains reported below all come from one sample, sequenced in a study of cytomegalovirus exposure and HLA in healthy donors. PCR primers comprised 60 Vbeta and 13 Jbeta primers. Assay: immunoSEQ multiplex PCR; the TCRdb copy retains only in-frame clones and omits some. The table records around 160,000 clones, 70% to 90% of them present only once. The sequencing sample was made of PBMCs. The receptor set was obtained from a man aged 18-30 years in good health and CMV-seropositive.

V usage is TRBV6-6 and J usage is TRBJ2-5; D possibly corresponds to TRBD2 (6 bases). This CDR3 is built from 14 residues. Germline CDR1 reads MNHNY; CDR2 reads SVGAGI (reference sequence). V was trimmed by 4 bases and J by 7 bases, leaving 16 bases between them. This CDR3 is CASSSSGAVGTQYF. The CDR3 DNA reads TGTGCCAGCAGTTCCTCGGGAGCCGTGGGGACCCAGTACTTC.

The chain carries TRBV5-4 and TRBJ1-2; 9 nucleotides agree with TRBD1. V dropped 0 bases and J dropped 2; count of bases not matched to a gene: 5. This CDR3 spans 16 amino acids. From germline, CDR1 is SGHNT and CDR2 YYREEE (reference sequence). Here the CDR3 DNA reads TGTGCCAGCAGCTTGGGGGCCGGGACAGGGAACTATGGCTACACCTTC. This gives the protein CASSLGAGTGNYGYTF.

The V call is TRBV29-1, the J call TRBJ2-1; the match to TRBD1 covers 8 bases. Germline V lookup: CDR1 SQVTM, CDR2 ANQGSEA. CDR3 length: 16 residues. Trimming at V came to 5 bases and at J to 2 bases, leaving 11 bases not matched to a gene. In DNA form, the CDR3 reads TGCAGCGTTCATACCCCGGGACAGGAGACCTACAATGAGCAGTTCTTC. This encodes CSVHTPGQETYNEQFF.

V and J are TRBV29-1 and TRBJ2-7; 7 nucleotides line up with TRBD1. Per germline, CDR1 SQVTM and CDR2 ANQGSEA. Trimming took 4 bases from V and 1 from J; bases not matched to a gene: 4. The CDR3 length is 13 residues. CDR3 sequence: CSVVPDRSYEQYF. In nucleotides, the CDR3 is TGCAGCGTTGTTCCGGACAGGTCCTACGAGCAGTACTTC.

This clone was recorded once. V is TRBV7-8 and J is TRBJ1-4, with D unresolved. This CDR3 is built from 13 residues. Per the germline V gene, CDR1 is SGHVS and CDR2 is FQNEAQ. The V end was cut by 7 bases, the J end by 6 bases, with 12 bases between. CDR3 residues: CASNGGFYEKLFF. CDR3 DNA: TGTGCCAGCAACGGAGGGTTCTATGAAAAACTGTTTTTT.

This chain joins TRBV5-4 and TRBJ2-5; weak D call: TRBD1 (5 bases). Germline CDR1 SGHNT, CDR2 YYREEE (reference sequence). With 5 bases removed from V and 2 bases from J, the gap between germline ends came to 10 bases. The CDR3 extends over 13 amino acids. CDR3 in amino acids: CASSPTVQETQYF. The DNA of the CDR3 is TGTGCCAGCAGTCCGACAGTTCAAGAGACCCAGTACTTC.

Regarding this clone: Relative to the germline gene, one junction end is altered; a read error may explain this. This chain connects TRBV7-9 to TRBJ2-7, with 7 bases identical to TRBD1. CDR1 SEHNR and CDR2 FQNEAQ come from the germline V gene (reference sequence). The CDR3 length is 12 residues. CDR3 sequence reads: CSSSADRREQYF. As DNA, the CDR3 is TGTTCCAGCAGCGCGGACAGGCGCGAGCAGTACTTC.

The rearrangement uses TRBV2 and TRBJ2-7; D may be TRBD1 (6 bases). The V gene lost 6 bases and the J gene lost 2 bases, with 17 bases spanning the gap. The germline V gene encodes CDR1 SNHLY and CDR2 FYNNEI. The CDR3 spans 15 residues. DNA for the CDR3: TGTGCCAGCAGCGGTACAGGGAGCGGACCCTACGAGCAGTACTTC. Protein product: CASSGTGSGPYEQYF.

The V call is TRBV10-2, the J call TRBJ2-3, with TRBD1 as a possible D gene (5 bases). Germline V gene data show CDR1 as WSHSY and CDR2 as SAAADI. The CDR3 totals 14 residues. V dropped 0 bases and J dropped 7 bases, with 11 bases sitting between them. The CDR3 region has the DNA TGCGCCAGCAGTGAGTCCCTTACAGGCTATACGCAGTATTTT. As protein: CASSESLTGYTQYF.

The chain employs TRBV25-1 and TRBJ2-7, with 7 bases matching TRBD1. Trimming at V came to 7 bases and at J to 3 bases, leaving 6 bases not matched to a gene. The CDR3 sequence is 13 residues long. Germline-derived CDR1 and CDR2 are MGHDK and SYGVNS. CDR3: CASTGQVGYEQYF. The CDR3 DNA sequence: TGTGCCAGCACCGGACAGGTTGGCTACGAGCAGTACTTC.

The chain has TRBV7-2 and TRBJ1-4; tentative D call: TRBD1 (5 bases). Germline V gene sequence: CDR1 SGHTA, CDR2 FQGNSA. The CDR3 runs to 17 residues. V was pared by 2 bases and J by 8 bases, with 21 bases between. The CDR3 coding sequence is TGTGCCAGCAGCTTATCTCCCCCGGGGACTCCGGAGGAAAAACTGTTTTTT. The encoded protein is CASSLSPPGTPEEKLFF.

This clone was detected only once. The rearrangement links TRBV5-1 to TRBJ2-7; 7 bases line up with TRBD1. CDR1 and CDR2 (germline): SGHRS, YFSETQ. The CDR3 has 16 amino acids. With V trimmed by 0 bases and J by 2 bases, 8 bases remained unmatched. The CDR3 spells CASSLARGTDPYEQYF. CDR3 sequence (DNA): TGCGCCAGCAGCTTGGCCAGGGGGACAGATCCCTACGAGCAGTACTTC. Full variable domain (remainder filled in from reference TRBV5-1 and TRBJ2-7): KAGVTQTPRYLIKTRGQQVTLSCSPISGHRSVSWYQQTPGQGLQFLFEYFSETQRNKGNFPGRFSGRQFSNSRSEMNVSTLELGDSALYLCASSLARGTDPYEQYFGPGTRLTVT.

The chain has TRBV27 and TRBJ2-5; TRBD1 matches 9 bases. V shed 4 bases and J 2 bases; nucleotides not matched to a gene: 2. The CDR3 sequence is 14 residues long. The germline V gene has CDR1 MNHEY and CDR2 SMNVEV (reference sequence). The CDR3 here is CASSSTGGQETQYF. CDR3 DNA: TGTGCCAGCAGTTCGACAGGGGGACAAGAGACCCAGTACTTC.

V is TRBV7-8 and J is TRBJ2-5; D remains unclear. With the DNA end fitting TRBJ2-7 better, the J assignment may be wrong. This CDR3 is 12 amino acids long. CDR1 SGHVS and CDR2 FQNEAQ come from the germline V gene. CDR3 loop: CASSLTDYEQYF. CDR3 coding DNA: TGTGCCAGCAGCTTAACAGATTACGAGCAGTACTTC.

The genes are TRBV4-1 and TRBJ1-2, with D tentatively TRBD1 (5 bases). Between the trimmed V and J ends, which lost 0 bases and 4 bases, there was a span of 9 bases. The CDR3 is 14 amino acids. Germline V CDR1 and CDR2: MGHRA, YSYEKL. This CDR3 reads CASSQDGDSYGYTF. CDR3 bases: TGCGCCAGCAGCCAAGATGGCGACAGCTATGGCTACACCTTC.

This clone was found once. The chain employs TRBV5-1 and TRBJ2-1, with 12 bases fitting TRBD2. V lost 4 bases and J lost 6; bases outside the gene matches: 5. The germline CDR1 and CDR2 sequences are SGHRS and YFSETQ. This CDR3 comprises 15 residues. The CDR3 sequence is CASSPGLAGTNEQFF. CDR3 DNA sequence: TGCGCCAGCAGCCCAGGACTAGCGGGGACCAATGAGCAGTTCTTC. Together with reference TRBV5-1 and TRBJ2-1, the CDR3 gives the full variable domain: KAGVTQTPRYLIKTRGQQVTLSCSPISGHRSVSWYQQTPGQGLQFLFEYFSETQRNKGNFPGRFSGRQFSNSRSEMNVSTLELGDSALYLCASSPGLAGTNEQFFGPGTRLTVL.

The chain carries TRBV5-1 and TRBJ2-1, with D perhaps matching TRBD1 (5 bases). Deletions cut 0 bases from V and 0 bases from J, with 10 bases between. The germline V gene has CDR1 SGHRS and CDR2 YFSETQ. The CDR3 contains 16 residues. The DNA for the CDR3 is TGCGCCAGCAGCTTGGGGTACAGGAGCTCCTACAATGAGCAGTTCTTC. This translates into CASSLGYRSSYNEQFF.

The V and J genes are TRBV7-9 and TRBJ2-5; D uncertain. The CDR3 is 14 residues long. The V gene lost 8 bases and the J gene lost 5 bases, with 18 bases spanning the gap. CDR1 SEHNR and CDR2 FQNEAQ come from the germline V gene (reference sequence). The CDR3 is CASYPLLAGETQYF. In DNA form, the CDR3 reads TGTGCCAGCTACCCATTGCTTGCCGGGGAGACCCAGTACTTC.

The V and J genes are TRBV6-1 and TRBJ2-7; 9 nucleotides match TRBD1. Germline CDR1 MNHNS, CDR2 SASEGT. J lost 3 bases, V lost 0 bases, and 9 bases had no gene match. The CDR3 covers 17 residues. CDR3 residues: CASSEAYRGRFLYEQYF. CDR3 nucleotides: TGTGCCAGCAGTGAAGCTTACAGGGGGCGCTTCCTCTACGAGCAGTACTTC.

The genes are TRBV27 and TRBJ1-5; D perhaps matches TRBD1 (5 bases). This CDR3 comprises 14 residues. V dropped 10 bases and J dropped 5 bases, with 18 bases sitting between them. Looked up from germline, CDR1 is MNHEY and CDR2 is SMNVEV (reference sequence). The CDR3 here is CAIDFHRSHQPQHF. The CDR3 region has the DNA TGTGCCATCGACTTTCACAGGTCGCATCAGCCCCAGCATTTT.

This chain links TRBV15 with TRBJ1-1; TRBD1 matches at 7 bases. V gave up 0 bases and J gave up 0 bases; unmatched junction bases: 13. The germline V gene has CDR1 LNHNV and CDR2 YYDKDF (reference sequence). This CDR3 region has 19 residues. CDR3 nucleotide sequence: TGTGCCACCAGCAGAGAGAGTCTAGGACGACAGGGCATGAACACTGAAGCTTTCTTT. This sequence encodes CATSRESLGRQGMNTEAFF.

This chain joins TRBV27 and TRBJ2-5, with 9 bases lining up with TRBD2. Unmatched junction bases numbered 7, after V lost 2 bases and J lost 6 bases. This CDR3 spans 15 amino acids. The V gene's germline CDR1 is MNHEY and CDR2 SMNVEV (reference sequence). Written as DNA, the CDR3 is TGTGCCAGCAGTTTAGCGGGGGGGCTTACGAAGACCCAGTACTTC. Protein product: CASSLAGGLTKTQYF.

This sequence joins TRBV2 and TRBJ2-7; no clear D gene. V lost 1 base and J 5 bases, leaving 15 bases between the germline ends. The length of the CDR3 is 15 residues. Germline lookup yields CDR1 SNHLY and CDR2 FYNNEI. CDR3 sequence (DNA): TGTGCCAGCAGTGAAGACTACCAAAGGATCAACGAGCAGTACTTC. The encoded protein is CASSEDYQRINEQYF.

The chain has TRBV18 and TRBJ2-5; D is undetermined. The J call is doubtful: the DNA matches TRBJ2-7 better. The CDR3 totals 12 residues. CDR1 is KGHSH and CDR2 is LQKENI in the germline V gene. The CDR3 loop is CASSPDVYEQYF. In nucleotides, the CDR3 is TGTGCCAGCTCACCAGATGTCTACGAGCAGTACTTC.